Presented here are 27 T cell receptor beta chains from one specimen sequenced in a study of T cell responses to AZD1222 COVID-19 vaccine. Some clones are missing from TCRdb's copy, which holds only in-frame ones; the method was immunoSEQ multiplex PCR. This sample has 50,000 to 65,000 clones; just over 90% occur once, and the top ten carry roughly 6%. The specimen was peripheral blood, collected 28 days after the second dose of the MenACWY control vaccine. These receptors were collected from an adult who received the MenACWY meningococcal vaccine as a control.

This clone appeared a single time. The CDR3 spells CASSWEDGQKLFF. CDR3 DNA sequence: TGTGCCAGCAGCTGGGAGGACGGCCAAAAACTGTTTTTT. This chain connects TRBV7-9 to TRBJ1-4; the D is unclear. Trimming left V 4 bases short and J 9 bases short, with 12 bases between. The CDR3 has 13 amino acids. Germline loops: CDR1 SEHNR, CDR2 FQNEAQ (reference sequence).

This chain joins TRBV7-2 and TRBJ1-2; the match to TRBD1 covers 8 bases. J lost 5 bases, V lost 3 bases, and 8 bases had no gene match. CDR1 and CDR2 (germline): SGHTA, FQGNSA. This CDR3 has 15 residues. CDR3 DNA: TGTGCCAGCAGCTTGGGGGGTGGACAGGGATATGGCTACACCTTC. It translates to CASSLGGGQGYGYTF.

This clone was seen more than once but under ten times. CDR3 sequence: CAWMLEGEQYF. Here the CDR3 DNA reads TGTGCCTGGATGCTAGAAGGCGAGCAGTACTTC. The chain combines TRBV30 with TRBJ2-7; D uncertain. This CDR3 region has 11 residues. The V gene's germline CDR1 is GTSNPN and CDR2 SVGIG (reference sequence). V was clipped by 4 bases and J by 6 bases, with 10 bases between them.

This clone was detected once. The chain carries TRBV6-5 and TRBJ2-3; D gene ambiguous. Germline V gene lookup returns CDR1 MNHEY and CDR2 SVGAGI. This CDR3 is 11 amino acids long. Trimming removed 7 bases at V and 5 bases at J, with 7 bases between. CDR3 residues: CASIMGDTQYF. CDR3 DNA sequence: TGTGCCAGCATAATGGGAGATACGCAGTATTTT.

DNA of the CDR3: TGTGCCAGCTCACCCTATCTAACCAGGACAGGGTGGGGCACTGAAGCTTTCTTT. This codes for CASSPYLTRTGWGTEAFF. This chain links TRBV18 with TRBJ1-1; TRBD1 matches at 8 bases. The V gene's germline CDR1 is KGHSH and CDR2 LQKENI. The ends lost 3 bases at V and 4 bases at J; junction bases unmatched: 16. This CDR3 has 18 amino acids.

In this sample, this clone turned up once. The rearrangement joins TRBV2 to TRBJ2-1, with D possibly TRBD2 on 5 matching bases. Germline loops: CDR1 SNHLY, CDR2 FYNNEI. The V gene lost 6 bases and the J gene lost 0 bases, with 30 bases spanning the gap. The CDR3 has 21 residues. CDR3 DNA sequence: TGTGCCAGCAGCATTTCCGCCCTGGCGACTGGACTCGAGAGCTCCTACAATGAGCAGTTCTTC. Amino acids: CASSISALATGLESSYNEQFF.

The chain has TRBV9 and TRBJ1-4, with a tentative D call TRBD1 (5 bases). The CDR3 length is 12 residues. V gave up 8 bases and J gave up 8 bases, with 13 bases separating them. The V gene's germline CDR1 is SGDLS and CDR2 YYNGEE. The DNA for the CDR3 is TGTGCCAGTCGGGACCCAAGGGAAAAACTGTTTTTT. It codes for CASRDPREKLFF.

This chain uses TRBV7-2 with TRBJ1-3; TRBD1 is a possible D gene (5 bases). This CDR3 region has 12 residues. The germline CDR1 and CDR2 sequences are SGHTA and FQGNSA. Trimming removed 6 bases from V and 4 bases from J, with 7 bases in between. In nucleotides, the CDR3 is TGTGCCAGCAGAAGACAGGGAAACACCATATATTTT. This sequence encodes CASRRQGNTIYF.

By share, this clone ranks as medium-sized. V is TRBV7-2 and J is TRBJ2-7; 10 positions agree with TRBD1. The CDR3 length is 14 residues. CDR1 and CDR2 (germline): SGHTA, FQGNSA. The trim removed 5 bases at V and 5 bases at J, leaving 6 bases unmatched. CDR3 protein: CASSLRDRGHEQYF. The CDR3 nucleotides are TGTGCCAGCAGCCTCCGGGACAGGGGCCACGAGCAGTACTTC.

The chain combines TRBV5-1 with TRBJ2-3, with D possibly matching TRBD1 (5 bases). This CDR3 is built from 14 residues. CDR1 and CDR2 from the germline V gene are SGHRS and YFSETQ. Trimming shortened V by 2 bases and J by 1 base, and 8 bases separated the two germline ends. DNA for the CDR3: TGCGCCAGCAGCTTAGGGGAAGGCACAGATACGCAGTATTTT. This sequence encodes CASSLGEGTDTQYF.

The CDR3 loop is CASSQSGTSGLSTGELFF. The CDR3 DNA is TGCGCCAGCAGTCAGTCGGGGACTAGCGGGCTTAGCACCGGGGAGCTGTTTTTT. The chain links TRBV23-1 to TRBJ2-2, with TRBD2 identical over 12 bases. TRBV23-1 is given ORF status, its function remaining uncertain. V lost 3 bases, J lost 4 bases, and 9 bases stayed unmatched. This CDR3 has 18 amino acids.

J is TRBJ2-7 and V is TRBV19; no clear D gene. Trimming removed 5 bases at V and 5 bases at J, with 10 bases between. Germline V CDR1 and CDR2: LNHDA, SQIVND (reference sequence). The CDR3 totals 12 residues. CDR3 DNA sequence: TGTGCCAGTAGTCCCCCAGGAAACGAGCAGTACTTC. Its translation: CASSPPGNEQYF.

The chain combines TRBV6-1 with TRBJ1-4; 8 bases are shared with TRBD1. Germline V gene data show CDR1 as MNHNS and CDR2 as SASEGT. The junction had 3 bases not matched to a gene; V was cut back by 3 bases and J by 0 bases. This CDR3 spans 16 amino acids. Here the CDR3 DNA reads TGTGCCAGCAGTGAGGTACAGGGGGCAACTAATGAAAAACTGTTTTTT. Amino acid sequence: CASSEVQGATNEKLFF.

The rearrangement joins TRBV28 to TRBJ1-4; D is possibly TRBD1 (6 bases). The CDR3 totals 15 residues. Germline V gives CDR1 MDHEN, CDR2 SYDVKM. Deletions cut 6 bases from V and 8 bases from J, with 19 bases between. The CDR3 loop reads CASSPTGNLGEKLFF. CDR3 coding DNA: TGTGCCAGCAGCCCTACAGGGAACCTTGGGGAAAAACTGTTTTTT.

This chain uses TRBV28 with TRBJ1-4; D is ambiguous. The CDR3 sequence is 11 residues long. Germline loops: CDR1 MDHEN, CDR2 SYDVKM. The V end was cut by 2 bases, the J end by 7 bases, with 2 bases between. CDR3 coding DNA: TGTGCCAGCAGTTTAGGTGAAAAACTGTTTTTT. This codes for CASSLGEKLFF. The variable domain in full, completed from reference TRBV28 and TRBJ1-4, reads DVKVTQSSRYLVKRTGEKVFLECVQDMDHENMFWYRQDPGLGLRLIYFSYDVKMKEKGDIPEGYSVSREKKERFSLILESASTNQTSMYLCASSLGEKLFFGSGTQLSVL.

This sequence joins TRBV6-2 or TRBV6-3 and TRBJ2-3, with D hard to call. Trimming left V 6 bases short and J 9 bases short, with 13 bases between. The CDR3 extends over 12 amino acids. CDR1 MNHEY and CDR2 SVGEGT come from the germline V gene. CDR3 region: CASSTLGNTQYF. CDR3 nucleotides: TGTGCCAGCAGCACTTTGGGGAACACGCAGTATTTT.

This clone was observed a few times. The V call is TRBV9, the J call TRBJ2-1; TRBD2 agrees at 9 bases. Germline V gene lookup returns CDR1 SGDLS and CDR2 YYNGEE. The CDR3 has 15 residues. The V and J ends lost 3 bases and 3 bases, in that order; junction bases with no gene match: 4. The DNA of the CDR3 is TGTGCCAGCAGCGCGGGACTAGCAAACTACAATGAGCAGTTCTTC. The encoded protein is CASSAGLANYNEQFF.

The V gene is TRBV19, the J gene TRBJ2-5, with no clear D. This CDR3 is 12 amino acids long. Per the germline V gene, CDR1 is LNHDA and CDR2 is SQIVND (reference sequence). V was shortened by 4 bases and J by 4 bases, with 7 bases between the two germline ends. CDR3: CASSTFGETQYF. The CDR3 DNA reads TGTGCCAGTAGTACATTCGGAGAGACCCAGTACTTC.

The rearrangement joins TRBV4-1 to TRBJ2-3; 11 bases are a match to TRBD1. Looked up from germline, CDR1 is MGHRA and CDR2 is YSYEKL. V was pared by 4 bases and J by 5 bases, with 5 bases of the junction left unmatched. The CDR3 has 15 residues. CDR3 DNA sequence: TGCGCCAGCAGCCTTCGGGACAGGGGGGAAGATACGCAGTATTTT. Encoded protein: CASSLRDRGEDTQYF.

The chain links TRBV10-3 to TRBJ1-5; the D gene is possibly TRBD1 (5 bases). This CDR3 has 16 residues. Germline CDR1 ENHRY, CDR2 SYGVKD. Trimming took 0 bases from V and 1 from J, leaving 10 bases between them. The CDR3 DNA reads TGTGCCATCAGTGAGTCGGTGGGGGAGAGCAATCAGCCCCAGCATTTT. Its translation: CAISESVGESNQPQHF.

The chain joins TRBV10-3 to TRBJ2-5; 11 bases line up with TRBD2. CDR1 and CDR2 from the germline V gene are ENHRY and SYGVKD. V trimming: 0 bases; J trimming: 5 bases; junction bases outside the gene matches: 5. The length of the CDR3 is 16 residues. This CDR3 is CAISESSGRVGETQYF. Written as DNA, the CDR3 is TGTGCCATCAGTGAGTCTAGCGGGAGGGTTGGTGAGACCCAGTACTTC.

This chain links TRBV5-4 with TRBJ2-3; D may be TRBD2 (6 bases). Germline CDR1 reads SGHNT; CDR2 reads YYREEE (reference sequence). Trimming removed 4 bases from V and 6 bases from J, with 15 bases in between. The CDR3 runs 14 residues. CDR3 nucleotide sequence: TGTGCCAGCAGCCAAGGGGAGGATTTGGATACGCAGTATTTT. Protein: CASSQGEDLDTQYF.

This clone was picked up one time. This chain joins TRBV5-1 and TRBJ2-7, with 7 positions matching TRBD1. The CDR3 totals 14 residues. V was pared by 4 bases and J by 6 bases, with 10 bases of the junction left unmatched. Germline V gene lookup returns CDR1 SGHRS and CDR2 YFSETQ. The CDR3 region has the DNA TGCGCCAGCAGCCCGGGGTCTAGGGGGCTCGAGCAGTACTTC. This sequence encodes CASSPGSRGLEQYF.

A remark on this clone: Other DNA sequences in the same sample also yield this CDR3. The chain is built from TRBV9 and TRBJ2-1; 10 nucleotides agree with TRBD2. Germline values: CDR1 SGDLS, CDR2 YYNGEE. After removal of 4 bases from V and 0 bases from J, the junction contained 1 base not matched to a gene. The CDR3 extends over 15 amino acids. For the CDR3, the DNA is TGTGCCAGCAGCCCTAGCGGGGGCTCCTACAATGAGCAGTTCTTC. It encodes CASSPSGGSYNEQFF.

Only one count was recorded for this clone. V and J are TRBV2 and TRBJ1-5, with 7 bases matching TRBD1. V gave up 6 bases and J gave up 0 bases; unmatched junction bases: 2. Germline CDR1 is SNHLY and CDR2 is FYNNEI. This CDR3 has 14 amino acids. Here the CDR3 DNA reads TGTGCCAGCAGCGGACAGGATAGCAATCAGCCCCAGCATTTT. Its translation is CASSGQDSNQPQHF.

This clone was seen once. This chain links TRBV6-6 with TRBJ1-1, with D possibly TRBD1 on 5 matching bases. Germline assignment: CDR1 MNHNY and CDR2 SVGAGI (reference sequence). This CDR3 contains 13 residues. V was trimmed by 5 bases and J by 5 bases, leaving 12 bases between them. CDR3 sequence reads: CASSQQVGTEAFF. The CDR3 nucleotides read TGTGCCAGCAGTCAACAGGTTGGGACTGAAGCTTTCTTT.

The chain links TRBV6-1 to TRBJ2-5, with 8 nucleotides matching TRBD2. The V and J ends lost 0 bases and 6 bases, in that order; junction bases with no gene match: 6. Germline loops: CDR1 MNHNS, CDR2 SASEGT. This CDR3 has 15 amino acids. CDR3 sequence (DNA): TGTGCCAGCAGTGAAGCGGCTAGCGGGCGGCAGACCCAGTACTTC. Translating it yields CASSEAASGRQTQYF.